The rows below give T cell receptor beta chains drawn from one sample of a study of OX40 agonist ivuxolimab in advanced cancers. Assay used: immunoSEQ multiplex PCR; TCRdb lists only in-frame clones, some missing. The table lists approximately 58,000 clones, under 95% of them singletons, with around 0.42% in the top ten. The source was CD4+ or CD8+ T cells sorted from blood, collected in a trial of the OX40 agonist ivuxolimab. All receptors derive from an adult with an advanced solid tumor such as melanoma, head and neck, liver or kidney cancer. CDR3s include the opening cysteine and the closing phenylalanine or tryptophan. The D gene is left open where the match is weak. Clone size appears in some rows only: once, few, many, or a class for an expanded clone.

d_call: .; j_call: TRBJ2-1; clone_size: .; v_call: TRBV14; cdr3_aa: CASSQARYNEQFF; cdr3_nt: TGTGCCAGCAGCCAAGCGCGTTACAATGAGCAGTTCTTC
d_call: TRBD2; j_call: TRBJ2-3; clone_size: .; v_call: TRBV5-1; cdr3_aa: CASSTLAGGSDTQYF; cdr3_nt: TGCGCCAGCAGCACACTAGCGGGAGGATCAGATACGCAGTATTTT
d_call: .; j_call: TRBJ1-3; clone_size: .; v_call: TRBV18; cdr3_aa: CASSPPIKGATDSGNTIYF; cdr3_nt: TGTGCCAGCTCACCACCGATTAAGGGCGCGACGGACTCTGGAAACACCATATATTTT
d_call: .; j_call: TRBJ2-5; clone_size: once; v_call: TRBV7-2; cdr3_aa: CASSTGTDGTQYF; cdr3_nt: TGTGCCAGCAGCACCGGGACCGACGGGACCCAGTACTTC
d_call: .; j_call: TRBJ1-1; clone_size: .; v_call: TRBV5-4; cdr3_aa: CASSNLGQILSSNTEAFF; cdr3_nt: TGTGCCAGCAGTAACTTGGGACAAATTCTTTCTTCGAACACTGAAGCTTTCTTT
d_call: .; j_call: TRBJ1-4; clone_size: .; v_call: TRBV7-2; cdr3_aa: CASSLGGGEKLFF; cdr3_nt: TGTGCCAGCAGCTTAGGTGGTGGGGAAAAACTGTTTTTT
d_call: TRBD1; j_call: TRBJ2-7; clone_size: .; v_call: TRBV25-1; cdr3_aa: CASSEYRDRGAYEQYF; cdr3_nt: TGTGCCAGCAGTGAATATCGGGACAGGGGGGCCTACGAGCAGTACTTC
d_call: .; j_call: TRBJ1-4; clone_size: .; v_call: TRBV19; cdr3_aa: CASGGVTNEKLFF; cdr3_nt: TGTGCCTCCGGAGGGGTAACTAATGAAAAACTGTTTTTT
d_call: .; j_call: TRBJ2-1; clone_size: .; v_call: TRBV5-1; cdr3_aa: CASSLFRRRLGEDEQFF; cdr3_nt: TGCGCCAGCAGCTTGTTCCGACGGAGACTAGGAGAGGATGAGCAGTTCTTC
d_call: .; j_call: TRBJ2-1; clone_size: once; v_call: TRBV28; cdr3_aa: CASSFPSEENEQFF; cdr3_nt: TGTGCCAGCAGTTTTCCCTCCGAAGAGAATGAGCAGTTCTTC
d_call: .; j_call: TRBJ2-6; clone_size: .; v_call: TRBV2; cdr3_aa: CASSVGGPGTSGANVLTF; cdr3_nt: TGTGCCAGCTCAGTGGGGGGGCCAGGAACCTCTGGGGCCAACGTCCTGACTTTC
d_call: .; j_call: TRBJ2-1; clone_size: .; v_call: TRBV6-5; cdr3_aa: CASRGLSSYNEQFF; cdr3_nt: TGTGCCAGCAGGGGACTTAGCTCCTACAATGAGCAGTTCTTC
d_call: .; j_call: TRBJ1-1; clone_size: .; v_call: TRBV7-9; cdr3_aa: CASSHVQNTEAFF; cdr3_nt: TGTGCCAGCAGCCACGTCCAGAACACTGAAGCTTTCTTT
d_call: TRBD1; j_call: TRBJ1-2; clone_size: once; v_call: TRBV2; cdr3_aa: CASGGADREHGYTF; cdr3_nt: TGTGCCAGCGGGGGGGCTGACAGGGAGCATGGCTACACCTTC
d_call: TRBD2; j_call: TRBJ2-1; clone_size: once; v_call: TRBV10-2; cdr3_aa: CASSVAGALNNEQFF; cdr3_nt: TGCGCCAGCAGCGTAGCGGGAGCCCTAAACAATGAGCAGTTCTTC
d_call: .; j_call: TRBJ1-2; clone_size: .; v_call: TRBV5-1; cdr3_aa: CASSLDAGIGGYTF; cdr3_nt: TGCGCCAGCAGCTTGGATGCAGGGATCGGTGGCTACACCTTC
d_call: TRBD1; j_call: TRBJ1-1; clone_size: .; v_call: TRBV6-5; cdr3_aa: CASSPDRVAEAFF; cdr3_nt: TGTGCCAGCAGCCCCGACAGGGTCGCTGAAGCTTTCTTT
d_call: TRBD1; j_call: TRBJ2-7; clone_size: .; v_call: TRBV9; cdr3_aa: CASSPQTGGPYEQYF; cdr3_nt: TGTGCCAGCAGCCCTCAGACAGGGGGGCCCTACGAGCAGTACTTC
d_call: TRBD1; j_call: TRBJ2-3; clone_size: .; v_call: TRBV25-1; cdr3_aa: CASSPGTGGITDTQYF; cdr3_nt: TGTGCCAGCAGTCCCGGGACAGGGGGTATAACAGATACGCAGTATTTT
d_call: TRBD2; j_call: TRBJ2-7; clone_size: .; v_call: TRBV7-2; cdr3_aa: CASSFETGGRAGAIYEQYF; cdr3_nt: TGTGCCAGCAGCTTCGAGACAGGAGGTCGAGCGGGAGCCATATACGAGCAGTACTTC
d_call: .; j_call: TRBJ1-2; clone_size: .; v_call: TRBV6-1; cdr3_aa: CASREATNYGYTF; cdr3_nt: TGTGCCAGCAGGGAAGCAACGAACTATGGCTACACCTTC
d_call: .; j_call: TRBJ2-1; clone_size: .; v_call: TRBV19; cdr3_aa: CASSIGLAGSNEQFF; cdr3_nt: TGTGCCAGTAGTATAGGGCTTGCAGGGTCCAATGAGCAGTTCTTC
d_call: .; j_call: TRBJ2-7; clone_size: .; v_call: TRBV7-2; cdr3_aa: CASSLAGGRVYEQYF; cdr3_nt: TGTGCCAGCAGCTTAGCGGGTGGCAGGGTCTACGAGCAGTACTTC
d_call: TRBD1; j_call: TRBJ1-5; clone_size: .; v_call: TRBV28; cdr3_aa: CASSRDRVSAQPQHF; cdr3_nt: TGTGCCAGCAGTAGGGACAGGGTAAGCGCTCAGCCCCAGCATTTT
d_call: .; j_call: TRBJ2-1; clone_size: once; v_call: TRBV2; cdr3_aa: CASRTDVEQFF; cdr3_nt: TGTGCCAGCAGGACCGACGTTGAGCAGTTCTTC
d_call: .; j_call: TRBJ2-4; clone_size: .; v_call: TRBV7-9; cdr3_aa: CASSSQELAKNIQYF; cdr3_nt: TGTGCCAGCAGTTCACAGGAGCTAGCCAAAAACATTCAGTACTTC
d_call: TRBD2; j_call: TRBJ2-1; clone_size: .; v_call: TRBV4-3; cdr3_aa: CASSQFTSGRPGAEQFF; cdr3_nt: TGCGCCAGCAGCCAATTTACTAGCGGGAGGCCGGGGGCTGAGCAGTTCTTC
d_call: .; j_call: TRBJ2-1; clone_size: .; v_call: TRBV27; cdr3_aa: CASRASEAIQSYNEQFF; cdr3_nt: TGTGCCAGCAGGGCCTCCGAGGCCATCCAGAGTTACAATGAGCAGTTCTTC
d_call: .; j_call: TRBJ1-2; clone_size: .; v_call: TRBV13; cdr3_aa: CASSSGPYGYTF; cdr3_nt: TGTGCCAGCAGCTCAGGGCCCTATGGCTACACCTTC
d_call: .; j_call: TRBJ2-3; clone_size: .; v_call: TRBV6-5; cdr3_aa: CASSYSTSVGTDTQYF; cdr3_nt: TGTGCCAGCAGTTACTCTACCAGCGTAGGCACAGATACGCAGTATTTT